These 22 T cell receptor beta chains were sequenced from one sample in a study of T cells in Graves' hyperthyroidism and ophthalmopathy. TCR beta CDR3 regions were amplified from RNA transcripts. When the TCR CDR3 underwent first-round RT-PCR, the HTBI primer set was used. TCRdb re-called the multiplex PCR reads with MiXCR, one entry per CDR3 protein. The table has around 380,000 distinct CDR3 sequences, approximately 13% seen once. Sequences were obtained from blood. All receptors come from a man in his thirties or forties with Graves' hyperthyroidism that later progressed to Graves' ophthalmopathy.

This clonotype has ten or more counts. The chain is built from TRBV28 and TRBJ2-5; TRBD1 matches at 8 bases. V was pared by 0 bases and J by 3 bases, with 6 bases of the junction left unmatched. The germline V gene encodes CDR1 MDHEN and CDR2 SYDVKM. This CDR3 has 16 amino acids. The CDR3 nucleotides are TGTGCCAGCAGTTTATGGGCCCGGACAGGGAAAGAGACCCAGTACTTC. Amino acid sequence: CASSLWARTGKETQYF.

J is TRBJ1-2 and V is TRBV9; D is uncertain. Trimming shortened V by 0 bases and J by 0 bases, and 9 bases separated the two germline ends. The CDR3 is 15 amino acids. In germline, CDR1 is SGDLS, CDR2 YYNGEE. CDR3 sequence reads: CASSVAPGANYGYTF. The CDR3 coding sequence is TGTGCCAGCAGCGTAGCCCCCGGAGCTAACTATGGCTACACCTTC.

The chain joins TRBV24-1 to TRBJ2-6; D possibly corresponds to TRBD1 (5 bases). Germline V gene lookup returns CDR1 KGHDR and CDR2 SFDVKD. With 9 bases removed from V and 4 bases from J, the gap between germline ends came to 15 bases. The CDR3 sequence is 15 residues long. CDR3 residues: CATSRGTSGANVLTF. DNA of the CDR3: TGTGCCACCTCTAGGGGCACATCCGGGGCCAACGTCCTGACTTTC.

J is TRBJ2-4 and V is TRBV4-1; D gene uncertain. Germline V gene sequence: CDR1 MGHRA, CDR2 YSYEKL. Deletions cut 0 bases from V and 6 bases from J, with 6 bases between. The CDR3 is 13 amino acids. The CDR3 here is CASSQDWGNIQYF. CDR3 nucleotide sequence: TGCGCCAGCAGCCAAGATTGGGGAAACATTCAGTACTTC.

This rearrangement joins TRBV11-3 to TRBJ2-4; possibly TRBD1 for D (6 bases). The V gene lost 1 base and the J gene lost 1 base, with 14 bases spanning the gap. Germline CDR1 reads SGHNT; CDR2 reads YENEEA. The CDR3 runs to 17 residues. The DNA of the CDR3 is TGTGCCAGCAGCTTAGGGGTAACAGGGACGGCCAAAAACATTCAGTACTTC. It translates to CASSLGVTGTAKNIQYF. The full variable domain, in which reference TRBV11-3 and TRBJ2-4 provide the parts outside the CDR3, is EAGVVQSPRYKIIEKKQPVAFWCNPISGHNTLYWYLQNLGQGPELLIRYENEEAVDDSQLPKDRFSAERLKGVDSTLKIQPAELGDSAVYLCASSLGVTGTAKNIQYFGAGTRLSVL.

In its sample, this clonotype was seen a few times. The chain links TRBV12-3 or TRBV12-4 to TRBJ2-3; 7 bases map to TRBD2. The CDR3 consists of 14 residues. The V segment lost 11 bases and the J segment 4 bases; nucleotides outside the gene matches: 12. This CDR3 reads CAGSTSPLPDTQYF. As DNA, the CDR3 is TGTGCCGGTTCGACTAGCCCCCTCCCAGATACGCAGTATTTT.

This clonotype came up many times. J is TRBJ2-1 and V is TRBV20-1, with TRBD2 as a possible D gene (7 bases). The CDR3 runs 15 residues. Germline V gives CDR1 DFQATT, CDR2 SNEGSKA (reference sequence). V gave up 3 bases and J gave up 1 base, with 13 bases separating them. This chain's CDR3 is CSARTGGQSYNEQFF. CDR3 coding DNA: TGCAGTGCTAGGACGGGGGGACAATCCTACAATGAGCAGTTCTTC.

Ten or more counts support this clonotype. The rearrangement links TRBV2 to TRBJ1-5; weak D call: TRBD1 (5 bases). This CDR3 spans 14 amino acids. V dropped 8 bases and J dropped 2 bases, with 13 bases sitting between them. Per germline, CDR1 SNHLY and CDR2 FYNNEI. CDR3 amino acids: CASDWGVGNQPQHF. CDR3 DNA sequence: TGTGCCAGCGATTGGGGGGTGGGCAATCAGCCCCAGCATTTT.

V and J are TRBV12-5 and TRBJ1-1; D is undetermined. Per germline, CDR1 LGHNT and CDR2 FRNRAP. The CDR3 contains 18 residues. The V end was cut by 0 bases, the J end by 0 bases, with 17 bases between. The CDR3 reads CASGLVRVSPPVNTEAFF. As DNA, the CDR3 is TGTGCTAGTGGTTTGGTACGAGTATCCCCCCCCGTGAACACTGAAGCTTTCTTT.

This clonotype was counted many times. The chain uses TRBV3-1 and TRBJ2-1, with unresolved D. Germline V gives CDR1 LGHDT, CDR2 YNNKEL (reference sequence). The CDR3 loop spans 12 amino acids. Trimming removed 2 bases from V and 4 bases from J, with 3 bases in between. The CDR3 is CASSQLYNEQFF. Here the CDR3 DNA reads TGTGCCAGCAGCCAATTGTACAATGAGCAGTTCTTC.

This clonotype was detected ten times or more. The chain combines TRBV28 with TRBJ2-5; 7 nucleotides align to TRBD1. The CDR3 contains 15 residues. Trimming removed 6 bases from V and 5 bases from J; junction bases left unmatched: 12. Per germline, CDR1 MDHEN and CDR2 SYDVKM. CDR3 protein: CASSVLNRGWETQYF. CDR3 bases: TGTGCCAGCAGCGTTCTAAACAGGGGTTGGGAGACCCAGTACTTC.

This clonotype was counted many times. The gene calls are TRBV6-1 and TRBJ1-1; no definite D call. This CDR3 region has 16 residues. The germline V gene has CDR1 MNHNS and CDR2 SASEGT. V was pared by 2 bases and J by 3 bases, with 16 bases between. For the CDR3, the DNA is TGTGCCAGCAGTGAACTCCATGACCGGGTGGACACTGAAGCTTTCTTT. Its translation is CASSELHDRVDTEAFF.

This clonotype showed up many times. The chain combines TRBV7-9 with TRBJ2-5; D possibly corresponds to TRBD1 (5 bases). The germline V gene encodes CDR1 SEHNR and CDR2 FQNEAQ (reference sequence). V was cut by 3 bases and J by 5 bases, with 10 bases left in between. This CDR3 spans 13 amino acids. The chain's CDR3 is CASSFQGFETQYF. The CDR3 DNA reads TGTGCCAGCAGCTTTCAGGGATTTGAGACCCAGTACTTC.

In this sample, this clonotype turned up many times. The chain combines TRBV7-2 with TRBJ2-3; 13 positions match TRBD2. From germline, CDR1 is SGHTA and CDR2 FQGNSA. There are 16 residues in the CDR3. The trim removed 5 bases at V and 5 bases at J, leaving 7 bases unmatched. The CDR3 is CASSARLAGGRDTQYF. The CDR3, as DNA: TGTGCCAGCAGCGCCCGACTAGCGGGGGGAAGAGATACGCAGTATTTT.

In this sample, this clonotype turned up many times. The CDR3 nucleotides are TGCAGCGTCAAGCCCGGGGGGCTAGCGGGGGAGGAGCAGTTCTTC. This encodes CSVKPGGLAGEEQFF. The chain recombines TRBV29-1 with TRBJ2-1, with TRBD2 matching 10 bases. The CDR3 runs 15 residues. The V gene's germline CDR1 is SQVTM and CDR2 ANQGSEA. Germline trimming cut 6 bases from V and 10 bases from J; bases unmatched to any gene: 15.

This clonotype was observed at least ten times. V usage is TRBV5-1 and J usage is TRBJ1-3; D not resolved. V lost 1 base and J lost 0, with 8 bases in between. The germline gives CDR1 SGHRS, CDR2 YFSETQ. The CDR3 has 15 amino acids. The CDR3 loop is CASSLHSASGNTIYF. The DNA of the CDR3 is TGCGCCAGCAGCTTGCACAGCGCCTCTGGAAACACCATATATTTT.

This clonotype was seen repeatedly, ten times or more. The chain employs TRBV28 and TRBJ1-1, with a possible D match to TRBD1 (6 bases). V gave up 3 bases and J gave up 2 bases, with 16 bases separating them. Per the germline V gene, CDR1 is MDHEN and CDR2 is SYDVKM. The CDR3 totals 16 residues. The CDR3 sequence: CASSLLFGTSNTEAFF. The CDR3 nucleotides are TGTGCCAGCAGTTTGCTGTTCGGGACATCTAACACTGAAGCTTTCTTT.

This rearrangement joins TRBV7-2 to TRBJ1-3; D is unclear. Germline loops: CDR1 SGHTA, CDR2 FQGNSA. The ends were cut back, 3 bases at V and 7 bases at J, with 13 bases in the middle. This CDR3 contains 14 residues. The CDR3 spells CASSFSQTGNTIYF. As DNA, the CDR3 is TGTGCCAGCAGCTTTTCCCAAACCGGGAACACCATATATTTT.

About this clonotype: A single base separates this from a much larger clone, so it may be a read error. The V and J genes are TRBV7-9 and TRBJ2-3; weak D call: TRBD1 (5 bases). The length of the CDR3 is 11 residues. Germline V gives CDR1 SEHNR, CDR2 FQNEAQ (reference sequence). The CDR3 here is CAGRGTDTQYF. CDR3 in DNA: TGTGCCGGCAGGGGCACAGATACGCAGTATTTT.

Only a few counts were recorded for this clonotype. Because the CDR3 is missing its conserved closing phenylalanine or tryptophan, this is likely a read error. This rearrangement joins TRBV11-3 to TRBJ1-3; 9 positions match TRBD1. Germline trimming cut 5 bases from V and 2 bases from J; bases unmatched to any gene: 7. This CDR3 comprises 16 residues. Germline V gene sequence: CDR1 SGHNT, CDR2 YENEEA. The chain's CDR3 is CASSARQGEAGNTIYL. The DNA for the CDR3 is TGTGCCAGCAGCGCAAGACAGGGGGAGGCTGGAAACACCATATATCTT.

This clonotype was recorded at least ten times. V and J are TRBV28 and TRBJ2-5, with D possibly being TRBD1 (7 bases). CDR1 and CDR2 from the germline V gene are MDHEN and SYDVKM. V lost 5 bases to trimming and J lost 5 bases, with 12 bases between them. The length of the CDR3 is 13 residues. CDR3 sequence reads: CASSMTGRETQYF. The CDR3 DNA reads TGTGCCAGCAGTATGACAGGGAGGGAGACCCAGTACTTC. The entire variable domain, with the rest obtained from reference TRBV28 and TRBJ2-5, is as follows: DVKVTQSSRYLVKRTGEKVFLECVQDMDHENMFWYRQDPGLGLRLIYFSYDVKMKEKGDIPEGYSVSREKKERFSLILESASTNQTSMYLCASSMTGRETQYFGPGTRLLVL.

This clonotype was detected only a few times. The J gene is TRBJ2-7, the V gene TRBV14; D is possibly TRBD1 (6 bases). Trimming pared 4 bases from V and 3 bases from J, leaving 19 bases between. CDR1 SGHDN and CDR2 FVKESK come from the germline V gene. The CDR3 is 16 amino acids. The CDR3 bases are TGTGCCAGCAGCCCATACCGCGACAGGCTGTTCTACGAGCAGTACTTC. It encodes CASSPYRDRLFYEQYF.